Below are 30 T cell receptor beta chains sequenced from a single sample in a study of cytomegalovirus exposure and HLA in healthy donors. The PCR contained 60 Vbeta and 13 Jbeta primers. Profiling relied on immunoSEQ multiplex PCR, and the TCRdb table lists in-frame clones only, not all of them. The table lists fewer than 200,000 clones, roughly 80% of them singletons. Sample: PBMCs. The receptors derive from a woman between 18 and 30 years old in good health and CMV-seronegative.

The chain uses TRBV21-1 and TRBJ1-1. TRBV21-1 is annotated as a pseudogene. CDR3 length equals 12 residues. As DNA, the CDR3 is TGTGCCAGCAGCCAAACGAGTAATCAAGCTTTCTTT. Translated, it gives CASSQTSNQAFF.

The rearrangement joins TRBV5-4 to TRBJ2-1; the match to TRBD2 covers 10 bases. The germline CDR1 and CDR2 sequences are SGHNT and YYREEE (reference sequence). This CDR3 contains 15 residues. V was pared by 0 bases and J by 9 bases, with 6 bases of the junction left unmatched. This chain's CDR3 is CASSLGAGGGVEQFF. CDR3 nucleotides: TGTGCCAGCAGCTTGGGAGCGGGAGGGGGGGTTGAGCAGTTCTTC.

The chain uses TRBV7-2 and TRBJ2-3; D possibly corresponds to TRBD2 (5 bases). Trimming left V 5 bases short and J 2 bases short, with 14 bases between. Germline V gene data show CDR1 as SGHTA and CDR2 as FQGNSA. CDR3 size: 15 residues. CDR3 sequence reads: CASSGESGLTDTQYF. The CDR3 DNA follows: TGTGCCAGCAGCGGAGAAAGCGGACTCACAGATACGCAGTATTTT.

As DNA, the CDR3 is TGTGCCAGCAGTGATGCGACTAGCGGGAGCGGCGGTGTCACCGGGGAGCTGTTTTTT. Translated: CASSDATSGSGGVTGELFF. V and J are TRBV6-4 and TRBJ2-2, with 12 bases fitting TRBD2. The CDR3 runs 19 residues. V was clipped by 3 bases and J by 4 bases; unmatched bases: 12. Per the germline V gene, CDR1 is MRHNA and CDR2 is SNTAGT.

Here the CDR3 reads CASTDRAGNTIYF. The CDR3 region has the DNA TGTGCCAGCACCGACAGGGCTGGAAACACCATATATTTT. The gene calls are TRBV27 and TRBJ1-3, with 7 bases identical to TRBD1. The V gene end was trimmed by 7 bases and the J gene end by 2 bases; junction bases not matched to a gene: 2. The CDR3 consists of 13 residues. Germline V CDR1 and CDR2: MNHEY, SMNVEV (reference sequence).

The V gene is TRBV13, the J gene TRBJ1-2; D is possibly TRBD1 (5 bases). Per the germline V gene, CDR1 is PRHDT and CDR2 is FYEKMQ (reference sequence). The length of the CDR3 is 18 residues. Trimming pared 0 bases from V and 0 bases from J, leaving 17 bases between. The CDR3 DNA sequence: TGTGCCAGCAGCTTAGGTGGAGGCGGGACGGGACCTAACTATGGCTACACCTTC. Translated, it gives CASSLGGGGTGPNYGYTF.

In DNA, the CDR3 is TGTGCCAGCAGCTTAGCTACAGGGTCGAACACTGAAGCTTTCTTT. It encodes CASSLATGSNTEAFF. The rearrangement uses TRBV7-8 and TRBJ1-1; D might be TRBD1 (6 bases). CDR3 length equals 15 residues. From germline, CDR1 is SGHVS and CDR2 FQNEAQ. The V gene lost 0 bases and the J gene lost 1 base, with 9 bases spanning the gap.

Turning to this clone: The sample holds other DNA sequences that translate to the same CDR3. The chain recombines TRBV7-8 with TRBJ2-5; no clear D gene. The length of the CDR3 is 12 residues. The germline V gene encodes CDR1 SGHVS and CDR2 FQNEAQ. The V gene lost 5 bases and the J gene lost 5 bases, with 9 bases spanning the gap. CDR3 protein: CASSQAGETQYF. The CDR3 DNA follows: TGTGCCAGCAGCCAAGCCGGGGAGACCCAGTACTTC.

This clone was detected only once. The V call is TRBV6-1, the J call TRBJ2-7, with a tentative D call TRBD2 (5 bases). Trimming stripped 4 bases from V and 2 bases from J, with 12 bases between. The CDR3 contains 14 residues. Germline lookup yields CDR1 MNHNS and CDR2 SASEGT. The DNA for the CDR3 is TGTGCCAGCAGTGTGGACTTTCAAACCTACGAGCAGTACTTC. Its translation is CASSVDFQTYEQYF.

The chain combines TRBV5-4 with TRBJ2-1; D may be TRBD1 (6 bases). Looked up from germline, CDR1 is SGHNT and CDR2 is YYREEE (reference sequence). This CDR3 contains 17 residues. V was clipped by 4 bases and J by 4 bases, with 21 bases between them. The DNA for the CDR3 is TGTGCCAGCAGCCCCCCGGTGCCGGCAGGGGCGTACAATGAGCAGTTCTTC. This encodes CASSPPVPAGAYNEQFF. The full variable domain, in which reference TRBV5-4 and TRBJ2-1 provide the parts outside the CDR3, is ETGVTQSPTHLIKTRGQQVTLRCSSQSGHNTVSWYQQALGQGPQFIFQYYREEENGRGNFPPRFSGLQFPNYSSELNVNALELDDSALYLCASSPPVPAGAYNEQFFGPGTRLTVL.

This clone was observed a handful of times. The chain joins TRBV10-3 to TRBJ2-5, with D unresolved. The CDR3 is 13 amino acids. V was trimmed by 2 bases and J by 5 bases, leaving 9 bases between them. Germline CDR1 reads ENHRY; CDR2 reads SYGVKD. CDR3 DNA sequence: TGTGCCATCAGTGAGCGAGTCGCGGAGACCCAGTACTTC. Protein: CAISERVAETQYF.

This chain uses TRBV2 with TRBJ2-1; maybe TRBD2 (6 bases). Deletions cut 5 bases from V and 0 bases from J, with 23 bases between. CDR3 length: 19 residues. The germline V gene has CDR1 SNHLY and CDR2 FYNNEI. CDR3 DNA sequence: TGTGCCAGCAGTCGACCGGCCGGGGGACGATCGAGCTCCTACAATGAGCAGTTCTTC. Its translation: CASSRPAGGRSSSYNEQFF.

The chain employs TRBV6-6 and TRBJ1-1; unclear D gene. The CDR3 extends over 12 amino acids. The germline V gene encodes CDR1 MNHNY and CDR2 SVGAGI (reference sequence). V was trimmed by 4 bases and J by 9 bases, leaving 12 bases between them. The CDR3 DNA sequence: TGTGCCAGCAGTTTTCCAGAAGTACAAGCTTTCTTT. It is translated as CASSFPEVQAFF.

DNA of the CDR3: TGCGCCAGCAGCTTGGAATACCAAAACTCTGAAGCTTTCTTT. It encodes CASSLEYQNSEAFF. V usage is TRBV5-1 and J usage is TRBJ1-1; D remains ambiguous. With 0 bases removed from V and 6 bases from J, the gap between germline ends came to 12 bases. CDR3 length equals 14 residues. CDR1 SGHRS and CDR2 YFSETQ come from the germline V gene.

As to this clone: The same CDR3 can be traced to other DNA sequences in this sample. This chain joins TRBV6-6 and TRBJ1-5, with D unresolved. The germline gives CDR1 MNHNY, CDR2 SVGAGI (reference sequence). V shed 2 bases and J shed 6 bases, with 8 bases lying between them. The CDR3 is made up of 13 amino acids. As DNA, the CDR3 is TGTGCCAGCAGTTACGGCCAGTCTCAGCCCCAGCATTTT. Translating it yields CASSYGQSQPQHF.

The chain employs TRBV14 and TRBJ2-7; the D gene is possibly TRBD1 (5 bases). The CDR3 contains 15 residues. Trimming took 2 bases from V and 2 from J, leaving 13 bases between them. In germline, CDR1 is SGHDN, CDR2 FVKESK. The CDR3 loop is CASSQLDSYPYEQYF. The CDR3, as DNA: TGTGCCAGCAGCCAATTAGACAGCTACCCCTACGAGCAGTACTTC. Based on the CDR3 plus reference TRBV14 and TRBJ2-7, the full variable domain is EAGVTQFPSHSVIEKGQTVTLRCDPISGHDNLYWYRRVMGKEIKFLLHFVKESKQDESGMPNNRFLAERTGGTYSTLKVQPAELEDSGVYFCASSQLDSYPYEQYFGPGTRLTVT.

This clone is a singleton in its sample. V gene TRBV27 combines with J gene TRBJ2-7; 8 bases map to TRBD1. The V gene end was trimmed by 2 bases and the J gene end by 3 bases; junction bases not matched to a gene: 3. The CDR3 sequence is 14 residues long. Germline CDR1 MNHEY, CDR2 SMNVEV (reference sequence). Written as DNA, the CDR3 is TGTGCCAGCAGTTTAGGGGGGACAGGCTACGAGCAGTACTTC. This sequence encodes CASSLGGTGYEQYF.

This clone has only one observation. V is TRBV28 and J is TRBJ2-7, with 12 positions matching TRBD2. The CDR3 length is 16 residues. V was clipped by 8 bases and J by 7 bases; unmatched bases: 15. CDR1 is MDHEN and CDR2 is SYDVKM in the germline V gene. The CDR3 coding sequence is TGTGCCAGCGCTGATCTAGCGGGGGGGGGCCGGTCGGAGCAGTACTTC. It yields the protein CASADLAGGGRSEQYF.

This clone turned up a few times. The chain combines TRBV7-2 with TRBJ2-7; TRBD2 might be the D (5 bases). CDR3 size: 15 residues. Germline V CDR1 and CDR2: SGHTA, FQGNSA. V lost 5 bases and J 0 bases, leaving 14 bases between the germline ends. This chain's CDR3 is CASSTRVGGSYEQYF. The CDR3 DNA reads TGTGCCAGCAGCACGAGGGTAGGTGGCTCCTACGAGCAGTACTTC.

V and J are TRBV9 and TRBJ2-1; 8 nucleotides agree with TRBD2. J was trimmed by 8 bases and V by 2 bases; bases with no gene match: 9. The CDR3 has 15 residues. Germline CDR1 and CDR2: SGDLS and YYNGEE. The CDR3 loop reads CASSVTGTSPYEQFF. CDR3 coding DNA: TGTGCCAGCAGCGTCACCGGGACTAGTCCCTATGAGCAGTTCTTC.

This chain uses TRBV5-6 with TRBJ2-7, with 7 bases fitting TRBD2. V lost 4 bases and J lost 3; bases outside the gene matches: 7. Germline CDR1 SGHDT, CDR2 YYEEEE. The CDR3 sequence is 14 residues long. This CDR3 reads CASSLGGSVYEQYF. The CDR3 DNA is TGTGCCAGCAGCCTCGGGGGGTCCGTCTACGAGCAGTACTTC. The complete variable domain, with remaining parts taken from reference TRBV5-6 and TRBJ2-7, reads DAGVTQSPTHLIKTRGQQVTLRCSPKSGHDTVSWYQQALGQGPQFIFQYYEEEERQRGNFPDRFSGHQFPNYSSELNVNALLLGDSALYLCASSLGGSVYEQYFGPGTRLTVT.

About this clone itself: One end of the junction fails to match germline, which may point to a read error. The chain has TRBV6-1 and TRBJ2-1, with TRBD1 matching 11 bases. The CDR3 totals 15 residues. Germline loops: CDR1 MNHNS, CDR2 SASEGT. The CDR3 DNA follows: TGTGCCAGCAGAGAAGGACAGGGGGCCGGCAATGAGCAGTTCTTC. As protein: CASREGQGAGNEQFF.

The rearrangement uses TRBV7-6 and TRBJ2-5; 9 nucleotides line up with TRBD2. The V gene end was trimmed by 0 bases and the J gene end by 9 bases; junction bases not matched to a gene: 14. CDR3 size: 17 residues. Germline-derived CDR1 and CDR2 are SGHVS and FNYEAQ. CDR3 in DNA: TGTGCCAGCAGCTTAGCTAGCGGGAGTTCGTGGCTAATGGCCCAGTACTTC. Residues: CASSLASGSSWLMAQYF.

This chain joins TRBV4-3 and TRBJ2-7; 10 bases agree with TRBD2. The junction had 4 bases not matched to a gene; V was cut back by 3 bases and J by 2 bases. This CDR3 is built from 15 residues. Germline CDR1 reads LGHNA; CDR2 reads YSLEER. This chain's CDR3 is CASSHLAGGPYEQYF. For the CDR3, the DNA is TGCGCCAGCAGCCACTTAGCGGGAGGACCCTACGAGCAGTACTTC.

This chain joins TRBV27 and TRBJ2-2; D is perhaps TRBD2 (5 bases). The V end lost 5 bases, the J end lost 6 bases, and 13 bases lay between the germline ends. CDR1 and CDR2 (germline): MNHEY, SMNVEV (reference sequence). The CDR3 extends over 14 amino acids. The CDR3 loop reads CASSPLWGAGELFF. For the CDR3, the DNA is TGTGCCAGCAGTCCACTTTGGGGAGCCGGGGAGCTGTTTTTT.

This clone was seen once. CDR3 sequence reads: CASSLVNYNEQFF. The DNA for the CDR3 is TGCGCCAGCAGCTTGGTAAACTACAATGAGCAGTTCTTC. V gene TRBV5-1 combines with J gene TRBJ2-1; no clear D. V was clipped by 0 bases and J by 3 bases, with 4 bases between them. In germline, CDR1 is SGHRS, CDR2 YFSETQ. CDR3 length: 13 residues. The full variable domain, in which reference TRBV5-1 and TRBJ2-1 provide the parts outside the CDR3, is KAGVTQTPRYLIKTRGQQVTLSCSPISGHRSVSWYQQTPGQGLQFLFEYFSETQRNKGNFPGRFSGRQFSNSRSEMNVSTLELGDSALYLCASSLVNYNEQFFGPGTRLTVL.

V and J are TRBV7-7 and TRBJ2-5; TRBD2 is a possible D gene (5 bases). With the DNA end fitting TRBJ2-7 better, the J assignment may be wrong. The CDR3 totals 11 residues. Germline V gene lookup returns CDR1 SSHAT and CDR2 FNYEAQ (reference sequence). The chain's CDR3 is CPNPGSYEQYF. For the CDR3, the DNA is TGTCCCAATCCGGGATCCTACGAGCAGTACTTC.

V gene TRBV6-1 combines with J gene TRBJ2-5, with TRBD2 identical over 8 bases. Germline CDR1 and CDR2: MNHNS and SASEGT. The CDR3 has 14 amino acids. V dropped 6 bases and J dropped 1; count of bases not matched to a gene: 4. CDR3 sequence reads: CASRNSGSQETQYF. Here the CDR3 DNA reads TGTGCCAGCAGAAACAGCGGGAGCCAAGAGACCCAGTACTTC.

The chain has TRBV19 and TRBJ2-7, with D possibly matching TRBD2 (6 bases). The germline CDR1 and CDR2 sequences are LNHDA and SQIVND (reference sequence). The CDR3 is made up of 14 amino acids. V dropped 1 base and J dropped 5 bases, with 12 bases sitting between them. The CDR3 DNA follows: TGTGCCAGTAGTATAGGGAGGGGAAGGAACGAGCAGTACTTC. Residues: CASSIGRGRNEQYF.

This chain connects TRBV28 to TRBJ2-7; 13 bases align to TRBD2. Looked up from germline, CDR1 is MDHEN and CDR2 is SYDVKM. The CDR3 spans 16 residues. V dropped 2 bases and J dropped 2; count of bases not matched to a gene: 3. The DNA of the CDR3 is TGTGCCAGCAGTTTAGGACTAGCGGGAGTAACCTACGAGCAGTACTTC. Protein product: CASSLGLAGVTYEQYF.